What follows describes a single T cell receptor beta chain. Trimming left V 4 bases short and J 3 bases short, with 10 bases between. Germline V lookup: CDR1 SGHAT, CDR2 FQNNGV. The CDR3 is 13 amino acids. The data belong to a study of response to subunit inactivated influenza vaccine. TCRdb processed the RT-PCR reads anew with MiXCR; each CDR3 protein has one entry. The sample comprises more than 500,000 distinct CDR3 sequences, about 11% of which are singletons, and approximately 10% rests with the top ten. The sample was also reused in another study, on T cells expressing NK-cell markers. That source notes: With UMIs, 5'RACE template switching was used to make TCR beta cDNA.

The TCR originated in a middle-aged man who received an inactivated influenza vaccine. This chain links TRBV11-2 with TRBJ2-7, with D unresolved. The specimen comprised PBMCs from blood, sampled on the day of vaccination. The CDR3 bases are TGTGCCAGCAGCTGCTTAGTGGGCTACGAGCAGTACTTC. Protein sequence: CASSCLVGYEQYF. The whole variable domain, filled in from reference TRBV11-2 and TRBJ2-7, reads EAGVAQSPRYKIIEKRQSVAFWCNPISGHATLYWYQQILGQGPKLLIQFQNNGVVDDSQLPKDRFSAERLKGVDSTLKIQPAKLEDSAVYLCASSCLVGYEQYFGPGTRLTVT.